These 24 T cell receptor beta chains originate from one sample sequenced in a study of T-cell reconstitution after alpha-beta-depleted transplantation in children. TCRbeta library preparation incorporated unique molecular identifiers. Via MiXCR, TCRdb re-called the PCR reads, giving one row per CDR3 protein. The sample lists 700,000 to 850,000 distinct CDR3 sequences; under 20% were seen once. Here the sequenced sample was PBMCs, mostly from graft donor cells, taken 360 days after TCRalphabeta/CD19-depleted stem cell transplant. These TCRs come from a male patient under 18 who had a stem cell transplant for acute lymphoblastic leukemia, so the T cells may come from the graft donor.

This clonotype was seen ten or more times. The chain employs TRBV2 and TRBJ1-1; D not certain. Trimming left V 5 bases short and J 4 bases short, with 11 bases between. The CDR3 sequence is 13 residues long. The germline V gene has CDR1 SNHLY and CDR2 FYNNEI. CDR3 sequence reads: CASSFDTGTEAFF. CDR3 in DNA: TGTGCCAGCAGTTTCGACACGGGCACTGAAGCTTTCTTT.

This clonotype was detected only a few times. The chain links TRBV29-1 to TRBJ2-1; D may be TRBD2 (5 bases). CDR1 is SQVTM, CDR2 ANQGSEA, per germline. The V gene lost 1 base and the J gene lost 6 bases, with 13 bases spanning the gap. The CDR3 has 14 residues. The CDR3 coding sequence is TGCAGCGTTGAAGTTGCGGGTTCTGGCAATGAGCAGTTCTTC. Its translation: CSVEVAGSGNEQFF.

This clonotype was seen only a few times. The V gene is TRBV10-1, the J gene TRBJ2-1; 7 bases map to TRBD2. This CDR3 spans 15 amino acids. The germline CDR1 and CDR2 sequences are WNHNN and SYGVQD (reference sequence). The V and J ends lost 0 bases and 4 bases, in that order; junction bases with no gene match: 3. CDR3 sequence (DNA): TGCGCCAGCAGTGAGTCTCGCGGGGGATACAATGAGCAGTTCTTC. Residues: CASSESRGGYNEQFF.

V gene TRBV20-1 combines with J gene TRBJ2-1; TRBD2 is a possible D gene (5 bases). CDR3 length: 14 residues. Between the trimmed V and J ends, which lost 6 bases and 0 bases, there was a span of 12 bases. Germline CDR1 reads DFQATT; CDR2 reads SNEGSKA (reference sequence). The CDR3 reads CSAGTRSSYNEQFF. CDR3 nucleotide sequence: TGCAGTGCCGGCACTAGGAGCTCCTACAATGAGCAGTTCTTC.

This clonotype has ten or more counts. This rearrangement joins TRBV28 to TRBJ2-7; 9 bases are a match to TRBD2. V was clipped by 7 bases and J by 6 bases; unmatched bases: 13. CDR3 length: 15 amino acids. The V gene's germline CDR1 is MDHEN and CDR2 SYDVKM. This chain's CDR3 is CASTESSGRWGEQYF. CDR3 nucleotides: TGTGCCAGCACCGAGAGTAGCGGGAGATGGGGCGAGCAGTACTTC.

In its sample, this clonotype was seen a few times. The V and J genes are TRBV5-5 and TRBJ2-3, with TRBD1 identical over 8 bases. The CDR3 is 16 residues long. Germline V gene data show CDR1 as SGHKS and CDR2 as YYEKEE (reference sequence). The V segment lost 0 bases and the J segment 4 bases; nucleotides outside the gene matches: 7. The CDR3 spells CASSLAITGGSDTQYF. CDR3 DNA: TGTGCCAGCAGCTTGGCCATTACAGGGGGTTCAGATACGCAGTATTTT.

With respect to this clonotype: Being one base from a much bigger clone, this may be a read error. A read error is likely, as this CDR3 ends without the conserved phenylalanine or tryptophan. The chain combines TRBV29-1 with TRBJ2-7; TRBD1 matches at 7 bases. The J segment lost 0 bases and the V segment lost 0 bases, leaving 8 bases of the junction unmatched. The CDR3 has 16 amino acids. CDR1 is SQVTM and CDR2 is ANQGSEA in the germline V gene. This chain's CDR3 is CSVEDRGAGGSYEQYI. CDR3 DNA: TGCAGCGTTGAAGATCGGGGAGCAGGGGGCTCCTACGAGCAGTACATC.

The J gene is TRBJ2-7, the V gene TRBV7-9; 8 bases map to TRBD1. Germline CDR1 SEHNR, CDR2 FQNEAQ (reference sequence). V dropped 1 base and J dropped 2; count of bases not matched to a gene: 7. CDR3 length: 16 amino acids. The CDR3 nucleotides read TGTGCCAGCAGCTTAGGGGACAGGCGAGGCACCTACGAGCAGTACTTC. Translating gives CASSLGDRRGTYEQYF.

This clonotype appeared many times. The chain joins TRBV12-3 or TRBV12-4 to TRBJ2-7; 9 nucleotides align to TRBD1. The CDR3 contains 14 residues. Losses at the gene ends were 2 bases for V and 5 bases for J; bases not matched to a gene: 4. The CDR3 nucleotides are TGTGCCAGCAGTTTAAGCTGGACAGGGGACGAGCAGTACTTC. Its translation: CASSLSWTGDEQYF.

The rearrangement links TRBV20-1 to TRBJ2-5, with D possibly being TRBD2 (5 bases). The germline V and J ends were trimmed by 2 bases and 3 bases, with 10 bases remaining between them. CDR3 length: 13 residues. In germline, CDR1 is DFQATT, CDR2 SNEGSKA (reference sequence). DNA for the CDR3: TGCAGTGCTAGATATTGGGGAGAAGAGACCCAGTACTTC. This translates into CSARYWGEETQYF.

This clonotype was counted at least ten times. The chain couples TRBV19 to TRBJ2-1; D uncertain. This CDR3 comprises 13 residues. Trimming took off 4 bases at V and 6 bases at J, with 10 bases between the two ends. Germline V lookup: CDR1 LNHDA, CDR2 SQIVND (reference sequence). The CDR3 DNA reads as TGTGCCAGTAGTAGTGGACGGACCAATGAGCAGTTCTTC. It translates to CASSSGRTNEQFF. Drawing the rest from reference TRBV19 and TRBJ2-1, the complete variable domain is DGGITQSPKYLFRKEGQNVTLSCEQNLNHDAMYWYRQDPGQGLRLIYYSQIVNDFQKGDIAEGYSVSREKKESFPLTVTSAQKNPTAFYLCASSSGRTNEQFFGPGTRLTVL.

This clonotype was detected many times. This chain connects TRBV5-6 to TRBJ2-1, with unresolved D. Per the germline V gene, CDR1 is SGHDT and CDR2 is YYEEEE. With 6 bases removed from V and 0 bases from J, the gap between germline ends came to 16 bases. The CDR3 has 16 residues. Here the CDR3 reads CASIPFPRSSYNEQFF. CDR3 sequence (DNA): TGTGCCAGCATCCCTTTTCCTAGAAGCTCCTACAATGAGCAGTTCTTC.

The V and J genes are TRBV27 and TRBJ2-7; 7 bases fit TRBD1. The germline V gene has CDR1 MNHEY and CDR2 SMNVEV (reference sequence). V lost 3 bases to trimming and J lost 2 bases; unmatched junction nucleotides: 4. The CDR3 sequence is 14 residues long. CDR3 protein: CASSFKGAPYEQYF. The CDR3 DNA sequence: TGTGCCAGCAGTTTCAAGGGGGCACCCTACGAGCAGTACTTC.

This chain joins TRBV3-1 and TRBJ2-5; 7 bases fit TRBD1. Unmatched junction bases numbered 9, after V lost 1 base and J lost 4 bases. Germline V CDR1 and CDR2: LGHDT, YNNKEL (reference sequence). This CDR3 is 16 amino acids long. The CDR3 protein is CASSQGFQGVGETQYF. The DNA of the CDR3 is TGTGCCAGCAGCCAAGGTTTTCAGGGGGTTGGAGAGACCCAGTACTTC.

V usage is TRBV19 and J usage is TRBJ1-1, with 8 bases aligning to TRBD1. Germline CDR1 LNHDA, CDR2 SQIVND (reference sequence). This CDR3 region has 15 residues. Unmatched junction bases numbered 12, after V lost 7 bases and J lost 5 bases. The CDR3 DNA reads TGTGCCAGTAAAGCCACAGGGGGTAGAGGAACTGAAGCTTTCTTT. Translating it yields CASKATGGRGTEAFF.

This clonotype has just a few counts. The V call is TRBV9, the J call TRBJ1-4; D perhaps matches TRBD1 (6 bases). Looked up from germline, CDR1 is SGDLS and CDR2 is YYNGEE. This CDR3 comprises 15 residues. Deletions cut 0 bases from V and 7 bases from J, with 13 bases between. The CDR3 region is CASSVVAGAGEKLFF. DNA for the CDR3: TGTGCCAGCAGCGTAGTAGCGGGGGCTGGTGAAAAACTGTTTTTT. Full variable domain (rest looked up from reference TRBV9 and TRBJ1-4): DSGVTQTPKHLITATGQRVTLRCSPRSGDLSVYWYQQSLDQGLQFLIQYYNGEERAKGNILERFSAQQFPDLHSELNLSSLELGDSALYFCASSVVAGAGEKLFFGSGTQLSVL.

This clonotype showed up just a few times. J is TRBJ2-5 and V is TRBV12-3 or TRBV12-4, with D perhaps matching TRBD2 (6 bases). The CDR3 covers 12 residues. V was trimmed by 2 bases and J by 7 bases, leaving 8 bases between them. The CDR3 bases are TGTGCCAGCAGTTTAAGGAGGGGGACCCAGTACTTC. Its protein is CASSLRRGTQYF.

The chain joins TRBV5-5 to TRBJ2-7; D unclear. Germline lookup yields CDR1 SGHKS and CDR2 YYEKEE (reference sequence). Deletions cut 3 bases from V and 6 bases from J, with 10 bases between. The CDR3 is 12 amino acids. CDR3 bases: TGTGCCAGCAGCTCCGTCCGGTCCGAGCAGTACTTC. Protein product: CASSSVRSEQYF.

V gene TRBV6-5 combines with J gene TRBJ2-5, with 10 bases lining up with TRBD1. With V trimmed by 5 bases and J by 1 base, 7 bases remained unmatched. Germline CDR1 and CDR2: MNHEY and SVGAGI. The CDR3 covers 16 residues. CDR3 amino acids: CASSLRRDRGQETQYF. The CDR3 DNA follows: TGTGCCAGCAGTCTTCGCCGGGACAGGGGCCAAGAGACCCAGTACTTC.

This clonotype occurred many times. The chain links TRBV12-3 or TRBV12-4 to TRBJ2-7; D gene unclear. The ends were cut back, 5 bases at V and 2 bases at J, with 10 bases in the middle. This CDR3 is 13 amino acids long. The CDR3 region has the DNA TGTGCCAGCAGTCCCGTACACACCTACGAGCAGTACTTC. Protein sequence: CASSPVHTYEQYF.

This clonotype was seen many times. The chain combines TRBV7-6 with TRBJ2-3; D gene ambiguous. CDR1 SGHVS and CDR2 FNYEAQ come from the germline V gene. Trimming pared 6 bases from V and 4 bases from J, leaving 8 bases between. The CDR3 length is 12 residues. CDR3 in DNA: TGTGCCAGCAGGGGTGTGGCAGATACGCAGTATTTT. This codes for CASRGVADTQYF.

The genes are TRBV7-3 and TRBJ2-7; D possibly corresponds to TRBD2 (6 bases). Germline V lookup: CDR1 SGHTA, CDR2 FQGTGA. The CDR3 length is 16 residues. V lost 4 bases, J lost 6 bases, and 22 bases lay in between. The CDR3 is CASSSPGWRGFAEQYF. The CDR3 nucleotides are TGTGCCAGCAGCTCTCCAGGGTGGCGGGGTTTTGCCGAGCAGTACTTC.

The V call is TRBV10-3, the J call TRBJ1-2; no clear D gene. This CDR3 contains 12 residues. The germline gives CDR1 ENHRY, CDR2 SYGVKD. V dropped 4 bases and J dropped 8 bases, with 11 bases sitting between them. The CDR3 sequence is CAISGITWGYTF. The CDR3 region has the DNA TGTGCCATCAGTGGGATCACCTGGGGCTACACCTTC.

The chain uses TRBV7-1 and TRBJ2-2; D unclear. TRBV7-1 is classed as an ORF, of uncertain function. V was shortened by 3 bases and J by 5 bases, with 10 bases between the two germline ends. The length of the CDR3 is 14 residues. CDR3 DNA: TGTGCCAGCAGCTCCGGGTTAACGACCGGGGAGCTGTTTTTT. It codes for CASSSGLTTGELFF.